These T cell receptor beta chains were read from a single sample in a study of blood T cell repertoires in COVID-19. Profiling relied on immunoSEQ multiplex PCR, and the TCRdb table lists in-frame clones only, not all of them. The sample gives under 250,000 clones, approximately 80% of which show up once; 27% is in the top ten. The sample consisted of peripheral blood. All receptors come from a man aged 40-49 years with acute or convalescent COVID-19. CDR3s include the opening cysteine and the closing phenylalanine or tryptophan. The order of the fields is V gene, J gene, clone size, D gene, CDR3 protein, CDR3 DNA. D genes are given only for firm matches. Part of the rows lack a size; the others show once, few, many or a class for expanded clones.

>TRBV18|TRBJ2-1|.|TRBD2
CASSTGTSGYNEQFF
TGTGCCAGCTCAACCGGGACTAGCGGGTACAATGAGCAGTTCTTC
>TRBV4-1|TRBJ1-2|.|.
CASSPVSMRATSNYGYTF
TGCGCCAGCAGCCCAGTCAGTATGCGGGCCACCTCAAACTATGGCTACACCTTC
>TRBV5-8|TRBJ2-3|.|TRBD1
CASSFTGTGGTDTQYF
TGTGCCAGCAGCTTCACCGGGACAGGGGGCACAGATACGCAGTATTTT
>TRBV11-3|TRBJ2-1|.|.
CASSTRDLAYNEQFF
TGTGCCAGCAGTACCCGGGACTTAGCGTACAATGAGCAGTTCTTC
>TRBV6-5|TRBJ1-1|.|TRBD1
CANGTGSTEAFF
TGTGCCAACGGGACAGGGTCTACTGAAGCTTTCTTT
>TRBV19|TRBJ1-5|.|.
CASTTQGSNQPQHF
TGTGCCAGTACTACCCAGGGGAGTAATCAGCCCCAGCATTTT
>TRBV7-2|TRBJ1-5|.|.
CASRIDRNSNQPQHF
TGTGCCAGCAGGATTGACAGGAATAGCAATCAGCCCCAGCATTTT
>TRBV7-9|TRBJ1-2|.|.
CASSLGGYYGYTF
TGTGCCAGCAGCCTGGGGGGTTACTATGGCTACACCTTC
>TRBV5-1|TRBJ2-7|.|.
CASSLDIAYEQYF
TGCGCCAGCAGCTTGGACATTGCCTACGAGCAGTACTTC
>TRBV28|TRBJ2-7|.|.
CASSTGDRPYEQYF
TGTGCCAGCAGTACGGGGGACAGACCCTACGAGCAGTACTTC
>TRBV19|TRBJ1-5|.|.
CASSIGGGRDQPQHF
TGTGCCAGTAGTATAGGCGGGGGTAGGGATCAGCCCCAGCATTTT
>TRBV27|TRBJ1-1|.|.
CASYRDRVRAFF
TGTGCCAGCTACAGGGACCGCGTCCGAGCTTTCTTT
>TRBV11-2|TRBJ2-1|few|TRBD1
CASSELTGNYNEQFF
TGTGCCAGCAGCGAACTGACAGGGAACTACAATGAGCAGTTCTTC
>TRBV6-7|TRBJ2-7|few|TRBD2
CASNTAGGPMNEQYF
TGTGCCAGCAACACAGCGGGAGGGCCGATGAACGAGCAGTACTTC
>TRBV27|TRBJ1-5|.|.
CASSFQGGGQPQHF
TGTGCCAGCAGTTTTCAGGGAGGTGGACAGCCCCAGCATTTT
>TRBV25-1|TRBJ1-4|.|TRBD1
CASSAFRDSEKLFF
TGTGCCAGCAGTGCTTTCAGGGACAGTGAAAAACTGTTTTTT
>TRBV4-3|TRBJ2-3|.|TRBD2
CASSPKSVTSGTTDTQYF
TGCGCCAGCAGCCCCAAGTCGGTGACTAGCGGGACCACAGATACGCAGTATTTT
>TRBV4-1|TRBJ2-3|once|TRBD2
CASSQGLVAGTQYF
TGCGCCAGCAGCCAAGGGTTAGTAGCGGGTACGCAGTATTTT
>TRBV2|TRBJ1-6|.|.
CASSPPGGRYNSPLHF
TGTGCCAGCAGTCCTCCCGGGGGACGTTATAATTCACCCCTCCACTTT
>TRBV6-2/TRBV6-3|TRBJ2-7|.|TRBD1
CASSEGARMYEQYF
TGTGCCAGCAGCGAGGGGGCGCGTATGTACGAGCAGTACTTC
>TRBV6-5|TRBJ1-2|.|TRBD1
CASTEGGQTYGYTF
TGTGCCAGCACCGAGGGGGGACAGACCTATGGCTACACCTTC
>TRBV5-4|TRBJ2-1|.|.
CASSPEVTYNEQFF
TGTGCCAGCAGCCCGGAGGTCACCTACAATGAGCAGTTCTTC
>TRBV5-1|TRBJ2-2|.|.
CASSFISSNTGELFF
TGCGCCAGCAGCTTTATCAGTTCTAACACCGGGGAGCTGTTTTTT